These 25 T cell receptor beta chains were sequenced from one sample in a study of blood T cells in healthy people across ages (dated by TCRdb to the mid-2010s). Library generation was performed with 5' RACE. The listed sequencing device is Illumina HiSeq 2500. The second PCR ran for about 7 to 11 cycles and used a J-beta primer mix along with a sample-barcoded 5' primer. TCRdb redid the processing of the public reads, applying fastp at Q25 and MiXCR, and retained in-frame beta chains. Every distinct CDR3 protein forms one entry, paired with its most common genes and DNA. The sample table holds around 970,000 distinct CDR3 sequences, of which roughly 47% were seen once. The top ten clonotypes cover about a fifth of the sample. The source material was blood. The receptor source for this set is a woman in her sixties or seventies in good health.

This clonotype was seen at least ten times. The chain uses TRBV2 and TRBJ1-5, with D perhaps matching TRBD1 (5 bases). V gave up 6 bases and J gave up 4 bases, with 10 bases separating them. Germline CDR1 and CDR2: SNHLY and FYNNEI. The CDR3 length is 13 residues. CDR3 nucleotide sequence: TGTGCCAGCAGCGTAGAGGGGAATCAGCCCCAGCATTTT. Its translation: CASSVEGNQPQHF.

This clonotype occurred once. The chain recombines TRBV11-2 with TRBJ2-3; 8 bases map to TRBD2. Germline CDR1 is SGHAT and CDR2 is FQNNGV. V shed 5 bases and J 4 bases; nucleotides not matched to a gene: 8. The CDR3 extends over 15 amino acids. The CDR3 loop reads CASSRAGASPDTQYF. The DNA for the CDR3 is TGTGCCAGCAGCAGAGCGGGAGCCTCCCCAGATACGCAGTATTTT.

The chain couples TRBV3-1 to TRBJ2-6; D could derive from TRBD1 or TRBD2 (5 bases each). Germline CDR1 LGHDT, CDR2 YNNKEL (reference sequence). The CDR3 is made up of 17 amino acids. V was cut by 5 bases and J by 2 bases, with 16 bases left in between. The chain's CDR3 is CASSKRGRTPGANVLTF. The DNA for the CDR3 is TGTGCCAGCAGCAAACGGGGCAGAACCCCTGGGGCCAACGTCCTGACTTTC.

This chain uses TRBV28 with TRBJ1-2; 9 bases are shared with TRBD1. The CDR3 totals 12 residues. With 10 bases clipped from V and 4 bases from J, the junction kept 4 bases outside the gene matches. The germline V gene encodes CDR1 MDHEN and CDR2 SYDVKM. CDR3 in amino acids: CATGQGLYGYTF. The CDR3, as DNA: TGTGCCACGGGACAGGGCCTCTATGGCTACACCTTC.

The chain uses TRBV4-2 and TRBJ2-1; 7 bases match TRBD2. CDR1 LGHNA and CDR2 YNFKEQ come from the germline V gene. V was clipped by 4 bases and J by 10 bases; unmatched bases: 7. This CDR3 is built from 13 residues. The CDR3 DNA reads as TGTGCCAGCAGCCGGGATTACGGGGGGGAGCAGTTCTTC. This encodes CASSRDYGGEQFF.

The rearrangement joins TRBV20-1 to TRBJ2-1; 8 positions agree with TRBD1. Germline V gene lookup returns CDR1 DFQATT and CDR2 SNEGSKA (reference sequence). There are 13 residues in the CDR3. Germline trimming cut 4 bases from V and 8 bases from J; bases unmatched to any gene: 7. The CDR3 DNA reads as TGCAGTGCTAAAAGGCCAGGGGGCCATGAGCAGTTCTTC. It yields the protein CSAKRPGGHEQFF.

The chain joins TRBV7-2 to TRBJ1-6; D uncertain. CDR1 SGHTA and CDR2 FQGNSA come from the germline V gene. The V and J ends lost 5 bases and 14 bases respectively, with 13 bases between them. CDR3 length: 12 residues. The CDR3 region has the DNA TGTGCCAGCAGCCCGCCAAGAAACACCCTCCACTTT. This translates into CASSPPRNTLHF.

The chain recombines TRBV20-1 with TRBJ2-4; 8 nucleotides align to TRBD1. The tail of the sequence fits TRBJ2-7 better, so the J call may be wrong. The germline V gene has CDR1 DFQATT and CDR2 SNEGSKA (reference sequence). The CDR3 is made up of 14 amino acids. The CDR3 DNA sequence: TGCAGTGCTAGAACCCCGGACAGGGCCTACGAGCAGTACTTC. This sequence encodes CSARTPDRAYEQYF.

V usage is TRBV15 and J usage is TRBJ2-1, with 7 bases that match TRBD1. There are 14 residues in the CDR3. V lost 4 bases to trimming and J lost 6 bases; unmatched junction nucleotides: 6. Germline values: CDR1 LNHNV, CDR2 YYDKDF (reference sequence). CDR3: CATSIGTVINEQFF. DNA for the CDR3: TGTGCCACCAGCATAGGGACAGTAATCAATGAGCAGTTCTTC.

The chain combines TRBV21-1 with TRBJ1-4; TRBD1 is the table's D call, not checked against the DNA. TRBV21-1 is termed a pseudogene. The CDR3 is 14 residues long. CDR3 region: CASTPQGTVEKLFF. CDR3 nucleotides: TGTGCCAGCACCCCCCAGGGGACAGTTGAAAAACTGTTTTTT.

V gene TRBV5-1 combines with J gene TRBJ2-5; 9 nucleotides line up with TRBD1. The V segment lost 4 bases and the J segment 5 bases; nucleotides outside the gene matches: 12. This CDR3 region has 16 residues. Germline V gives CDR1 SGHRS, CDR2 YFSETQ. DNA of the CDR3: TGCGCCAGCAGCATCGGAACAGGGGGCGTAACTGAGACCCAGTACTTC. Its protein is CASSIGTGGVTETQYF.

The rearrangement joins TRBV6-2 or TRBV6-3 to TRBJ1-4, with no clear D. Germline V gene sequence: CDR1 MNHEY, CDR2 SVGEGT. There are 15 residues in the CDR3. V was pared by 6 bases and J by 4 bases, with 15 bases between. CDR3 DNA: TGTGCCAGCAGCATGATCCAGGAGGATAATGAAAAACTGTTTTTT. It encodes CASSMIQEDNEKLFF.

The sample holds a few counts of this clonotype. V and J are TRBV19 and TRBJ1-1; 10 bases are shared with TRBD1. V trimming: 8 bases; J trimming: 1 base; junction bases outside the gene matches: 4. CDR1 and CDR2 from the germline V gene are LNHDA and SQIVND (reference sequence). The CDR3 has 14 amino acids. CDR3 residues: CASSGQGRNTEAFF. The CDR3 bases are TGTGCCAGTTCGGGACAGGGGCGGAACACTGAAGCTTTCTTT.

In this sample, this clonotype turned up a few times. The CDR3 DNA follows: TGTGCCAGCAGCTTAAGGCCGGGACAGGGGACAGATACGCAGTATTTT. Translating it yields CASSLRPGQGTDTQYF. This sequence joins TRBV13 and TRBJ2-3; 10 nucleotides line up with TRBD1. Germline CDR1 is PRHDT and CDR2 is FYEKMQ (reference sequence). The V and J ends lost 2 bases and 3 bases, in that order; junction bases with no gene match: 5. The CDR3 sequence is 16 residues long.

The rearrangement uses TRBV4-2 and TRBJ2-1; D tentatively fits TRBD1 or TRBD2 (5 bases each). Germline V CDR1 and CDR2: LGHNA, YNFKEQ. V dropped 4 bases and J dropped 6 bases, with 19 bases sitting between them. The CDR3 consists of 16 residues. CDR3 nucleotides: TGTGCCAGCAGCCCCGAGGGGTTATTTCTGGGCAATGAGCAGTTCTTC. The encoded protein is CASSPEGLFLGNEQFF.

A few counts support this clonotype. The chain has TRBV12-3 or TRBV12-4 and TRBJ1-2; weak D call: TRBD1 (6 bases). CDR3 length: 12 amino acids. Trimming removed 10 bases from V and 3 bases from J, with 12 bases in between. CDR3 in amino acids: CATTGQHYGYTF. In DNA, the CDR3 is TGTGCCACCACAGGACAGCACTATGGCTACACCTTC.

The V and J genes are TRBV20-1 and TRBJ2-1, with 10 bases aligning to TRBD2. This CDR3 has 15 amino acids. CDR1 and CDR2 (germline): DFQATT, SNEGSKA (reference sequence). With 2 bases clipped from V and 4 bases from J, the junction kept 5 bases outside the gene matches. The CDR3 DNA sequence: TGCAGTGCTAGACGGACTAGCGGCAGTTACAATGAGCAGTTCTTC. Protein product: CSARRTSGSYNEQFF.

The chain combines TRBV20-1 with TRBJ1-4, with D unresolved. V was cut by 0 bases and J by 10 bases, with 6 bases left in between. This CDR3 has 11 amino acids. The germline V gene has CDR1 DFQATT and CDR2 SNEGSKA (reference sequence). The CDR3 coding sequence is TGCAGTGCTAGAGATTGGGTAAAACTGTTTTTT. This sequence encodes CSARDWVKLFF.

The chain couples TRBV27 to TRBJ2-5; 11 nucleotides agree with TRBD2. TRBJ2-7 matches the DNA end more closely, so the J call is doubtful. The CDR3 runs to 16 residues. CDR1 and CDR2 from the germline V gene are MNHEY and SMNVEV (reference sequence). CDR3 nucleotide sequence: TGTGCCAGCAGTTTGGGGCCTAGCGGGGGGATCTACGAGCAGTACTTC. It yields the protein CASSLGPSGGIYEQYF.

The chain joins TRBV28 to TRBJ1-1, with D maybe TRBD1 (6 bases). The CDR3 is 14 amino acids. Trimming left V 5 bases short and J 0 bases short, with 10 bases between. Germline V gives CDR1 MDHEN, CDR2 SYDVKM. CDR3 in amino acids: CASSPDRMNTEAFF. The CDR3 bases are TGTGCCAGCAGTCCGGACAGAATGAACACTGAAGCTTTCTTT. Filled out from reference TRBV28 and TRBJ1-1, the complete variable domain reads DVKVTQSSRYLVKRTGEKVFLECVQDMDHENMFWYRQDPGLGLRLIYFSYDVKMKEKGDIPEGYSVSREKKERFSLILESASTNQTSMYLCASSPDRMNTEAFFGQGTRLTVV.

The chain recombines TRBV7-9 with TRBJ1-2, with 7 bases matching TRBD1. Germline V gives CDR1 SEHNR, CDR2 FQNEAQ (reference sequence). Trimming took 5 bases from V and 0 from J; bases not matched to a gene: 0. CDR3 length: 13 residues. The CDR3 bases are TGTGCCAGCAGCGGGACAGCTAACTATGGCTACACCTTC. Encoded protein: CASSGTANYGYTF. The full variable domain, in which reference TRBV7-9 and TRBJ1-2 provide the parts outside the CDR3, is DTGVSQNPRHKITKRGQNVTFRCDPISEHNRLYWYRQTLGQGPEFLTYFQNEAQLEKSRLLSDRFSAERPKGSFSTLEIQRTEQGDSAMYLCASSGTANYGYTFGSGTRLTVV.

CDR3 bases: TGTGCCAGCAGCCCACGACGTAATTCGGGAGCTTTCTTT. It encodes CASSPRRNSGAFF. The chain carries TRBV7-2 and TRBJ1-1, with D uncertain. Between the trimmed V and J ends, which lost 5 bases and 10 bases, there was a span of 17 bases. The CDR3 length is 13 residues. The V gene's germline CDR1 is SGHTA and CDR2 FQGNSA.

In its sample, this clonotype was seen many times. This chain joins TRBV28 and TRBJ2-1; 8 bases agree with TRBD2. Germline V lookup: CDR1 MDHEN, CDR2 SYDVKM. Germline trimming cut 7 bases from V and 1 base from J; bases unmatched to any gene: 12. CDR3 size: 17 residues. The CDR3 here is CASTSAGEFKSYNEQFF. In nucleotides, the CDR3 is TGTGCCAGCACCTCAGCGGGAGAGTTTAAGTCCTACAATGAGCAGTTCTTC.

This clonotype was recorded once. Relative to the germline gene, one junction end is altered; a read error may explain this. This sequence joins TRBV10-3 and TRBJ2-7; D may be TRBD1 or TRBD2 (5 bases each). CDR1 and CDR2 from the germline V gene are ENHRY and SYGVKD. The CDR3 extends over 14 amino acids. This CDR3 is CAISEGDLTYEQNF. In DNA form, the CDR3 reads TGTGCCATCAGTGAAGGGGACCTTACCTACGAGCAGAACTTC.

The rearrangement links TRBV28 to TRBJ1-1, with no clear D. Trimming took 3 bases from V and 6 from J, leaving 11 bases between them. Per the germline V gene, CDR1 is MDHEN and CDR2 is SYDVKM. The CDR3 loop spans 13 amino acids. The CDR3, as DNA: TGTGCCAGCAGTTTCCAAATAATCTCTGAAGCTTTCTTT. Translating gives CASSFQIISEAFF.